This is a list of T cell receptor beta chains from one sample in a study of CD4 T cells in relation to SARS-CoV-2 and coronaviruses. These TCRs' antigens remain unknown. The method was immunoSEQ multiplex PCR; TCRdb's version includes in-frame clones alone and lacks a portion of them. The sample includes approximately 36,000 clones, approximately 80% of them seen just once. The sample consisted of memory CD4+ T cells from PBMCs, cultured in vitro. The receptors were sampled from an adult with COVID-19. CDR3s include the opening cysteine and the closing phenylalanine or tryptophan. The D gene is left open where the match is weak. Rows give clone size only sometimes, using once, few, many, or a class for an expanded clone.

>once|TRBD1|TRBJ1-4|TRBV23-1
TGCGCCAGCGCCCCTTTGGACAGGACTAATGCAACTAATGAAAAACTGTTTTTT
CASAPLDRTNATNEKLFF
>.|.|TRBJ2-3|TRBV7-3
TGTGCCAGCAGCTTAGGGGAGGTGACAGATACGCAGTATTTT
CASSLGEVTDTQYF
>once|.|TRBJ2-5|TRBV5-6
TGTGCCAGCAGCCCGCCGGACCGAGGGGGGACCCAGTACTTC
CASSPPDRGGTQYF
>.|.|TRBJ1-1|TRBV28
TGTGCCAGCAGTTTGGATCCTACGGGCACTGAAGCTTTCTTT
CASSLDPTGTEAFF
>.|.|TRBJ1-2|TRBV9
TGTGCCAGCAGCTCAGGGGTCGGCTACACCTTC
CASSSGVGYTF
>.|TRBD2|TRBJ2-7|TRBV7-8
TGTGCCAGCAGCTTAGCGGGGACTAGCGGGAGCTACGAGCAGTACTTC
CASSLAGTSGSYEQYF
>.|.|TRBJ2-1|TRBV6-5
TGTGCCAGCGGATTCGAGATTATCCCCTTGGATGAGCAGTTCTTC
CASGFEIIPLDEQFF
>.|.|TRBJ2-7|TRBV19
TGTGCCAGTAGTATTAGGGATGGGTCCTACGAGCAGTACTTC
CASSIRDGSYEQYF
>.|.|TRBJ1-6|TRBV27
TGTGCCAGCAGTTTAAGGGGCACCAATTCACCCCTCCACTTT
CASSLRGTNSPLHF
>.|.|TRBJ2-1|TRBV2
TGTGCCAGCACCCGGGACCACTACAATGAGCAGTTCTTC
CASTRDHYNEQFF
>few|.|TRBJ2-1|TRBV5-6
TGTGCCAGCAGCTCGGACTCGCGGGGCCACTACAATGAGCAGTTCTTC
CASSSDSRGHYNEQFF
>.|.|TRBJ2-2|TRBV14
TGTGCCAGCAGCCAACTCGGGGCCGCGAACACCGGGGAGCTGTTTTTT
CASSQLGAANTGELFF
>.|.|TRBJ2-7|TRBV6-6
TGTGCCAGCATGGATCCGGATAGCTCCTACGAGCAGTACTTC
CASMDPDSSYEQYF
>.|.|TRBJ2-7|TRBV4-3
TGCGCCAGCAGCCAAGAACAGGGTAAATACTACGAGCAGTACTTC
CASSQEQGKYYEQYF
>.|.|TRBJ2-7|TRBV6-2/TRBV6-3
TGTGCCAGCAGTTATAGCGGCCACTCCTACGAGCAGTACTTC
CASSYSGHSYEQYF
>once|TRBD2|TRBJ2-7|TRBV13
TGTGCCAGCAGCTCGGGGGTCCGGGGGGGATGGGAGCAGTACTTC
CASSSGVRGGWEQYF
>.|TRBD2|TRBJ2-2|TRBV5-4
TGTGCCAGCAGCTTGGGGGCGGGAGGTGCCGGGGAGCTGTTTTTT
CASSLGAGGAGELFF
>once|.|TRBJ2-6|TRBV19
TGTGCCAGTAGTAAGACGACGACATACTCTGGGGCCAACGTCCTGACTTTC
CASSKTTTYSGANVLTF
>.|.|TRBJ2-7|TRBV30
TGTGCCTGGAGTGAGGGAGCTAAGTACGAGCAGTACTTC
CAWSEGAKYEQYF
>few|.|TRBJ2-6|TRBV10-3
TGTGCCATCAGTGCCACATCTGGGGCCAACGTCCTGACTTTC
CAISATSGANVLTF
>.|TRBD2|TRBJ2-5|TRBV20-1
TGCAGTGCTAGTTCGGGAGGGGACCAAGAGACCCAGTACTTC
CSASSGGDQETQYF
>once|.|TRBJ1-5|TRBV6-6
TGTGCCAGCAGTCCTGGAATAGTAAAGACGCGGCGGTATCAGCCCCAGCATTTT
CASSPGIVKTRRYQPQHF